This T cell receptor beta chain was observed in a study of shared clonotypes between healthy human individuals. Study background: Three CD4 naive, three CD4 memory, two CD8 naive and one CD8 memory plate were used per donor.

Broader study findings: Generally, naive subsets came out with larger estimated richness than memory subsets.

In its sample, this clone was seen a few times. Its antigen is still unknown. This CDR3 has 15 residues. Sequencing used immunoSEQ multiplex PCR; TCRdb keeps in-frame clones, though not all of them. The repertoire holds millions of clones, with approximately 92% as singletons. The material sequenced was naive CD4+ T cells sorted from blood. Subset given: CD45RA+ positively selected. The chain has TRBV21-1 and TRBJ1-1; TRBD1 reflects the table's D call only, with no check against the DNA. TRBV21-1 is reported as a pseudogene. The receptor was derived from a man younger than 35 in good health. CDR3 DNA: TGTGCCAGCAGCCTACCCGGGACAGGGGCTGCTGAAGCTTTCTTT. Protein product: CASSLPGTGAAEAFF.